One sample yielded the 26 T cell receptor beta chains listed below, sequenced in a study of neurological immune-mediated disorders. TCRdb re-called the 5' RACE reads with MiXCR, one entry per CDR3 protein. The data show roughly 39,000 distinct CDR3 sequences, approximately 5.1% seen once. Sequences were obtained from CD4+ T cells from blood. These receptors all stem from a young man in good health.

In this sample, this clonotype turned up many times. The chain combines TRBV5-1 with TRBJ2-3; 10 nucleotides match TRBD1. CDR3 length: 16 residues. The germline V gene encodes CDR1 SGHRS and CDR2 YFSETQ. V dropped 5 bases and J dropped 2; count of bases not matched to a gene: 8. CDR3 sequence: CASRLRTGGVTDTQYF. DNA for the CDR3: TGCGCCAGCAGGCTGCGGACAGGGGGAGTCACAGATACGCAGTATTTT. The full variable domain, its missing parts supplied by reference TRBV5-1 and TRBJ2-3, is KAGVTQTPRYLIKTRGQQVTLSCSPISGHRSVSWYQQTPGQGLQFLFEYFSETQRNKGNFPGRFSGRQFSNSRSEMNVSTLELGDSALYLCASRLRTGGVTDTQYFGPGTRLTVL.

This clonotype was seen many times. The V and J genes are TRBV12-3 or TRBV12-4 and TRBJ2-3; D uncertain. Deletions cut 3 bases from V and 2 bases from J, with 9 bases between. CDR3 length: 14 residues. CDR3 amino acids: CASSFGLSTDTQYF. The CDR3 bases are TGTGCCAGCAGTTTCGGCCTATCCACAGATACGCAGTATTTT.

This clonotype was detected ten times or more. The chain has TRBV7-9 and TRBJ1-2, with D perhaps matching TRBD1 (6 bases). V was shortened by 5 bases and J by 4 bases, with 17 bases between the two germline ends. The germline V gene encodes CDR1 SEHNR and CDR2 FQNEAQ (reference sequence). The CDR3 extends over 15 amino acids. The CDR3 spells CASSTRDIDVYGYTF. DNA for the CDR3: TGTGCCAGCAGCACCCGGGACATCGACGTCTATGGCTACACCTTC.

This clonotype was picked up many times. This chain joins TRBV6-5 and TRBJ2-7, with TRBD2 identical over 11 bases. CDR3 length: 15 amino acids. Per the germline V gene, CDR1 is MNHEY and CDR2 is SVGAGI. With V trimmed by 0 bases and J by 3 bases, 1 base remained unmatched. The CDR3 loop is CASSYSLAGGYEQYF. CDR3 DNA sequence: TGTGCCAGCAGTTACTCGCTAGCGGGGGGCTACGAGCAGTACTTC.

This clonotype was observed at least ten times. The chain recombines TRBV20-1 with TRBJ2-6; no clear D gene. The CDR3 totals 13 residues. V gave up 7 bases and J gave up 1 base, with 8 bases separating them. Germline V gene sequence: CDR1 DFQATT, CDR2 SNEGSKA (reference sequence). The CDR3 is CSGYESGANVLTF. The DNA for the CDR3 is TGCAGTGGTTACGAGTCTGGGGCCAACGTCCTGACTTTC.

Ten or more counts support this clonotype. V and J are TRBV20-1 and TRBJ1-1; weak D call: TRBD1 (5 bases). CDR1 and CDR2 from the germline V gene are DFQATT and SNEGSKA (reference sequence). There are 13 residues in the CDR3. V shed 1 base and J shed 11 bases, with 17 bases lying between them. The CDR3 protein is CSARGGRGFGAFF. CDR3 nucleotides: TGCAGTGCTAGAGGGGGCCGAGGGTTTGGGGCTTTCTTT.

This clonotype counts as medium-sized. The rearrangement uses TRBV5-1 and TRBJ2-1; TRBD1 matches 7 bases. V trimming: 3 bases; J trimming: 3 bases; junction bases outside the gene matches: 9. In germline, CDR1 is SGHRS, CDR2 YFSETQ. The CDR3 is 16 amino acids. CDR3 nucleotides: TGCGCCAGCAGCTCCGAGACAGGGTTTCTCTACAATGAGCAGTTCTTC. Protein product: CASSSETGFLYNEQFF. The full variable domain, its missing parts supplied by reference TRBV5-1 and TRBJ2-1, is KAGVTQTPRYLIKTRGQQVTLSCSPISGHRSVSWYQQTPGQGLQFLFEYFSETQRNKGNFPGRFSGRQFSNSRSEMNVSTLELGDSALYLCASSSETGFLYNEQFFGPGTRLTVL.

This clonotype was seen repeatedly, ten times or more. V and J are TRBV6-2 or TRBV6-3 and TRBJ1-5, with D perhaps matching TRBD1 (5 bases). Trimming cost V 2 bases and J 7 bases, with 15 bases left between them. This CDR3 contains 15 residues. Germline loops: CDR1 MNHEY, CDR2 SVGEGT. This chain's CDR3 is CASSYGFQDNQPQHF. The CDR3 DNA follows: TGTGCCAGCAGTTACGGGTTTCAGGACAACCAGCCCCAGCATTTT.

This clonotype came up a few times. The gene calls are TRBV10-3 and TRBJ2-7, with 11 bases fitting TRBD2. Germline lookup yields CDR1 ENHRY and CDR2 SYGVKD. The V segment lost 6 bases and the J segment 0 bases; nucleotides outside the gene matches: 4. The CDR3 loop spans 15 amino acids. The CDR3 nucleotides read TGTGCCATCAGGACTAGCGGGGCCAGCTCCTACGAGCAGTACTTC. It encodes CAIRTSGASSYEQYF.

This clonotype showed up many times. V is TRBV5-1 and J is TRBJ1-1; a weak D match, TRBD1 (6 bases). Germline loops: CDR1 SGHRS, CDR2 YFSETQ. The CDR3 has 15 amino acids. V shed 3 bases and J shed 6 bases, with 18 bases lying between them. CDR3 coding DNA: TGCGCCAGCAGCTCAACGGGACAAAGATCCTCTGAAGCTTTCTTT. Its protein is CASSSTGQRSSEAFF.

This clonotype was seen ten or more times. This chain links TRBV18 with TRBJ2-1; D perhaps matches TRBD2 (5 bases). The CDR3 has 15 amino acids. Germline V lookup: CDR1 KGHSH, CDR2 LQKENI. The V and J ends lost 2 bases and 5 bases respectively, with 13 bases between them. As DNA, the CDR3 is TGTGCCAGCTCACCAATTCGGACTCTCCACAATGAGCAGTTCTTC. This gives the protein CASSPIRTLHNEQFF.

This clonotype was counted ten times or more. This rearrangement joins TRBV20-1 to TRBJ1-1; D is ambiguous. Trimming removed 3 bases at V and 1 base at J, with 6 bases between. The CDR3 extends over 12 amino acids. Germline-derived CDR1 and CDR2 are DFQATT and SNEGSKA (reference sequence). The CDR3 bases are TGCAGTGCTAGTCTGCAGAACACTGAAGCTTTCTTT. This codes for CSASLQNTEAFF.

This clonotype appeared many times. V usage is TRBV20-1 and J usage is TRBJ1-1, with TRBD1 matching 9 bases. Germline trimming cut 5 bases from V and 10 bases from J; bases unmatched to any gene: 11. The CDR3 is 13 residues long. CDR1 is DFQATT and CDR2 is SNEGSKA in the germline V gene (reference sequence). The CDR3 DNA follows: TGCAGTGCTCAATCCGGGACAGGGTTAGCAGCTTTCTTT. It is translated as CSAQSGTGLAAFF.

This clonotype was counted at least ten times. The CDR3 nucleotides are TGTGCCATCGGACGGATCAACACTGAAGCTTTCTTT. Its translation is CAIGRINTEAFF. The chain uses TRBV10-3 and TRBJ1-1; D gene unclear. The V end was cut by 8 bases, the J end by 2 bases, with 9 bases between. The CDR3 runs 12 residues. The germline V gene encodes CDR1 ENHRY and CDR2 SYGVKD.

This clonotype has at least ten counts. The chain uses TRBV5-6 and TRBJ1-5, with D maybe TRBD1 (6 bases). Germline lookup yields CDR1 SGHDT and CDR2 YYEEEE. Trimming took off 3 bases at V and 4 bases at J, with 14 bases between the two ends. This CDR3 is built from 15 residues. CDR3 protein: CASSSTGGWNQPQHF. For the CDR3, the DNA is TGTGCCAGCAGCTCGACAGGCGGGTGGAATCAGCCCCAGCATTTT.

This clonotype was picked up many times. The chain recombines TRBV5-1 with TRBJ1-2, with 9 positions matching TRBD1. V was pared by 7 bases and J by 8 bases, with 15 bases of the junction left unmatched. The V gene's germline CDR1 is SGHRS and CDR2 YFSETQ. This CDR3 contains 15 residues. The CDR3 region has the DNA TGCGCCAGCGATGGGGGGACAGGGTCGGCCTACGGCTACACCTTC. Translating it yields CASDGGTGSAYGYTF.

There are many counts of this clonotype. The chain has TRBV3-1 and TRBJ1-2, with 8 bases matching TRBD1. The CDR3 contains 16 residues. V lost 0 bases to trimming and J lost 8 bases; unmatched junction nucleotides: 11. CDR1 and CDR2 from the germline V gene are LGHDT and YNNKEL (reference sequence). This CDR3 is CASSQELGTGTSGYTF. The CDR3 DNA reads TGTGCCAGCAGCCAAGAACTTGGGACAGGCACCTCCGGCTACACCTTC.

This clonotype was counted at least ten times. Here the CDR3 reads CASSTRQGVNQPQHF. CDR3 in DNA: TGTGCCAGCAGCACCAGACAGGGGGTCAATCAGCCCCAGCATTTT. The V and J genes are TRBV7-8 and TRBJ1-5, with 9 bases matching TRBD1. Looked up from germline, CDR1 is SGHVS and CDR2 is FQNEAQ. With 5 bases clipped from V and 3 bases from J, the junction kept 5 bases outside the gene matches. This CDR3 contains 15 residues.

This clonotype was found many times. J is TRBJ1-2 and V is TRBV7-2; TRBD1 agrees at 7 bases. The CDR3 length is 14 residues. Germline V CDR1 and CDR2: SGHTA, FQGNSA. Trimming at V came to 1 base and at J to 3 bases, leaving 2 bases not matched to a gene. This CDR3 reads CASSLDGTDYGYTF. DNA for the CDR3: TGTGCCAGCAGCTTAGATGGGACAGACTATGGCTACACCTTC.

This clonotype was seen repeatedly, ten times or more. The chain employs TRBV6-6 and TRBJ2-1; tentatively, D is TRBD1 (5 bases). The CDR3 sequence is 14 residues long. With 2 bases removed from V and 4 bases from J, the gap between germline ends came to 9 bases. Germline lookup yields CDR1 MNHNY and CDR2 SVGAGI (reference sequence). CDR3 amino acids: CASSYLGQYNEQFF. CDR3 in DNA: TGTGCCAGCAGTTACCTTGGACAATACAATGAGCAGTTCTTC.

This clonotype has at least ten counts. The chain uses TRBV20-1 and TRBJ1-1; D gene unclear. The CDR3 consists of 11 residues. V lost 4 bases and J lost 2, with 5 bases in between. The germline CDR1 and CDR2 sequences are DFQATT and SNEGSKA (reference sequence). The CDR3 is CSATPNTEAFF. CDR3 in DNA: TGCAGTGCTACACCTAACACTGAAGCTTTCTTT.

Ten or more counts support this clonotype. V is TRBV20-1 and J is TRBJ1-5, with D perhaps TRBD1 (5 bases). The V end lost 0 bases, the J end lost 4 bases, and 10 bases lay between the germline ends. The V gene's germline CDR1 is DFQATT and CDR2 SNEGSKA (reference sequence). The CDR3 totals 14 residues. The CDR3 spells CSAREGGVNQPQHF. The CDR3 DNA reads TGCAGTGCTAGAGAGGGAGGGGTGAATCAGCCCCAGCATTTT.

This clonotype was seen ten or more times. This chain connects TRBV6-1 to TRBJ2-7, with D unresolved. Germline values: CDR1 MNHNS, CDR2 SASEGT. The V gene lost 3 bases and the J gene lost 0 bases, with 15 bases spanning the gap. The length of the CDR3 is 16 residues. The CDR3 sequence is CASSERLPSSSYEQYF. Written as DNA, the CDR3 is TGTGCCAGCAGTGAGCGGCTCCCATCGAGCTCCTACGAGCAGTACTTC.

The table lists this clonotype with many counts. The rearrangement links TRBV3-1 to TRBJ1-5, with 7 bases aligning to TRBD1. V lost 5 bases to trimming and J lost 0 bases; unmatched junction nucleotides: 1. This CDR3 spans 14 amino acids. Germline lookup yields CDR1 LGHDT and CDR2 YNNKEL (reference sequence). CDR3 amino acids: CASSWTGSNQPQHF. The CDR3 coding sequence is TGTGCCAGCAGCTGGACAGGTAGCAATCAGCCCCAGCATTTT. Based on the CDR3 plus reference TRBV3-1 and TRBJ1-5, the full variable domain is DTAVSQTPKYLVTQMGNDKSIKCEQNLGHDTMYWYKQDSKKFLKIMFSYNNKELIINETVPNRFSPKSPDKAHLNLHINSLELGDSAVYFCASSWTGSNQPQHFGDGTRLSIL.

This clonotype was detected many times. The chain couples TRBV6-5 to TRBJ1-1; D not resolved. The germline V gene has CDR1 MNHEY and CDR2 SVGAGI. The CDR3 totals 12 residues. V shed 6 bases and J shed 1 base, with 6 bases lying between them. The CDR3 loop is CASRVGNTEAFF. The CDR3 nucleotides are TGTGCCAGCAGGGTGGGGAACACTGAAGCTTTCTTT.

This clonotype was recorded at least ten times. This chain links TRBV29-1 with TRBJ2-2; 7 positions agree with TRBD1. The J segment lost 3 bases and the V segment lost 4 bases, leaving 5 bases of the junction unmatched. This CDR3 comprises 14 residues. In germline, CDR1 is SQVTM, CDR2 ANQGSEA. The CDR3 loop is CSVAGQVYTGELFF. As DNA, the CDR3 is TGCAGCGTTGCCGGACAGGTTTACACCGGGGAGCTGTTTTTT.